The 31 T cell receptor beta chains in this list originate from one sample, sequenced in a study of post-analysis software for immune sequencing data. Study-level points and caveats: The study found TRBV5-6, TRBV5-1 and TRBV20-1 among five or six TRBV segments more frequent in patients than controls.

Prepared TCR beta cDNA libraries contained unique molecular identifiers. MiXCR was run by TCRdb on the PCR reads, yielding one entry per CDR3 protein. The sample includes about 570,000 distinct CDR3 sequences, 30% to 40% of them seen just once. Antigens of these TCRs are unknown. Source material: blood. Receptor source: a girl aged 2-17 years with multiple sclerosis.

This clonotype was picked up a small number of times. V is TRBV5-1 and J is TRBJ2-2, with 7 bases that match TRBD2. CDR1 and CDR2 from the germline V gene are SGHRS and YFSETQ. The CDR3 is made up of 17 amino acids. V gave up 0 bases and J gave up 7 bases; unmatched junction bases: 12. The DNA of the CDR3 is TGCGCCAGCAGCTTGGCAACCACTAGCGTTACTGTCGGGGAGCTGTTTTTT. Translated: CASSLATTSVTVGELFF.

The V call is TRBV2, the J call TRBJ1-2, with TRBD1 matching over 7 bases. The CDR3 length is 15 residues. The ends lost 4 bases at V and 8 bases at J; junction bases unmatched: 13. Germline loops: CDR1 SNHLY, CDR2 FYNNEI. DNA of the CDR3: TGTGCCAGCAGTGGTGCGCTCGGGACAGCTATCGGCTACACCTTC. Amino acid sequence: CASSGALGTAIGYTF.

The chain combines TRBV20-1 with TRBJ2-1; D is possibly TRBD1 (5 bases). This CDR3 has 14 residues. CDR1 is DFQATT and CDR2 is SNEGSKA in the germline V gene (reference sequence). Trimming shortened V by 5 bases and J by 1 base, and 12 bases separated the two germline ends. Written as DNA, the CDR3 is TGCAGTGCTCGAAGTAGGGGTTCCTACAATGAGCAGTTCTTC. Protein product: CSARSRGSYNEQFF.

The chain is built from TRBV12-3 or TRBV12-4 and TRBJ2-1; the match to TRBD2 covers 10 bases. This CDR3 is built from 13 residues. Germline trimming cut 7 bases from V and 12 bases from J; bases unmatched to any gene: 9. CDR3 residues: CASTIAASGGQFF. The DNA for the CDR3 is TGTGCCAGCACAATCGCGGCTAGCGGGGGGCAGTTCTTC.

This clonotype was observed a few times. The chain carries TRBV11-2 and TRBJ2-3; D not resolved. V was pared by 3 bases and J by 4 bases, with 14 bases between. CDR1 SGHAT and CDR2 FQNNGV come from the germline V gene. The CDR3 is 15 amino acids. CDR3 loop: CASSFSLTPADTQYF. The DNA for the CDR3 is TGTGCCAGCAGCTTCAGCCTAACCCCTGCAGATACGCAGTATTTT. The variable domain in full, with the rest retrieved from reference TRBV11-2 and TRBJ2-3, is EAGVAQSPRYKIIEKRQSVAFWCNPISGHATLYWYQQILGQGPKLLIQFQNNGVVDDSQLPKDRFSAERLKGVDSTLKIQPAKLEDSAVYLCASSFSLTPADTQYFGPGTRLTVL.

The chain links TRBV15 to TRBJ2-5; 8 positions match TRBD1. CDR3 length: 15 residues. Germline lookup yields CDR1 LNHNV and CDR2 YYDKDF (reference sequence). V shed 3 bases, J shed 5 bases, and the junction held 8 bases outside the gene matches. As DNA, the CDR3 is TGTGCCACCAGCAGGCCAGGGGGCGCACTCGAGACCCAGTACTTC. The encoded protein is CATSRPGGALETQYF.

The CDR3 reads CASSPRTSGATDTQYF. CDR3 sequence (DNA): TGTGCCAGCAGCCCCCGGACTAGCGGGGCCACAGATACGCAGTATTTT. The rearrangement uses TRBV7-8 and TRBJ2-3, with 12 nucleotides matching TRBD2. J lost 2 bases, V lost 5 bases, and 5 bases had no gene match. The CDR3 sequence is 16 residues long. Germline V gene data show CDR1 as SGHVS and CDR2 as FQNEAQ.

The sample holds a few counts of this clonotype. The V gene is TRBV3-1, the J gene TRBJ2-4; 7 bases line up with TRBD2. J gave up 6 bases and V 3 bases, and 2 bases lay outside the gene matches. The CDR3 runs to 13 residues. Germline V gene data show CDR1 as LGHDT and CDR2 as YNNKEL (reference sequence). CDR3: CASSQRGTNIQYF. CDR3 bases: TGTGCCAGCAGCCAGCGGGGGACAAACATTCAGTACTTC.

The V call is TRBV24-1, the J call TRBJ1-5; 7 bases align to TRBD1. The CDR3 has 17 amino acids. After removal of 3 bases from V and 6 bases from J, the junction contained 13 bases not matched to a gene. CDR1 KGHDR and CDR2 SFDVKD come from the germline V gene. CDR3 protein: CATSDRSQGEGGQPQHF. The CDR3 DNA follows: TGTGCCACCAGTGATAGATCCCAGGGGGAAGGTGGTCAGCCCCAGCATTTT.

The chain has TRBV19 and TRBJ2-1; 7 bases map to TRBD1. This CDR3 spans 13 amino acids. V dropped 6 bases and J dropped 6; count of bases not matched to a gene: 5. The germline V gene has CDR1 LNHDA and CDR2 SQIVND (reference sequence). In nucleotides, the CDR3 is TGTGCCAGTAGGCTGGGACAGCTCAATGAGCAGTTCTTC. It translates to CASRLGQLNEQFF.

For this clonotype: Compared with germline, one end of the junction differs, possibly owing to a read error. The chain carries TRBV6-5 and TRBJ2-2; TRBD2 is a possible D gene (5 bases). There are 14 residues in the CDR3. Germline CDR1 reads MNHEY; CDR2 reads SVGAGI. The CDR3 reads CASSFSLGTGELVF. CDR3 DNA sequence: TGTGCCAGCAGTTTCTCCCTAGGAACCGGGGAGCTGGTTTTT.

This chain connects TRBV5-1 to TRBJ2-3; TRBD2 is a possible D gene (6 bases). The V gene lost 4 bases and the J gene lost 1 base, with 10 bases spanning the gap. The CDR3 is 14 residues long. Germline CDR1 reads SGHRS; CDR2 reads YFSETQ. The CDR3 bases are TGCGCCAGCAGCGGAAGGGAGGGCACAGATACGCAGTATTTT. Amino acid sequence: CASSGREGTDTQYF.

A word on this clonotype: Mismatch with germline at one junction end may stem from a read error. The rearrangement links TRBV12-3 or TRBV12-4 to TRBJ2-2, with D possibly matching TRBD1 (6 bases). This CDR3 region has 17 residues. In DNA, the CDR3 is TGTGCCAGCAGTCGTACCGCAGGGGTCTTAAACACCGGGGAGCGGTTTTTT. It yields the protein CASSRTAGVLNTGERFF.

This clonotype was seen only a few times. The V gene is TRBV5-1, the J gene TRBJ2-3; 14 positions match TRBD2. Germline assignment: CDR1 SGHRS and CDR2 YFSETQ. The CDR3 loop spans 19 amino acids. The trim removed 3 bases at V and 3 bases at J, leaving 12 bases unmatched. CDR3 loop: CASSSGLAGGIPWTDTQYF. The DNA for the CDR3 is TGCGCCAGCAGCTCTGGACTAGCGGGGGGAATTCCGTGGACAGATACGCAGTATTTT.

The J gene is TRBJ2-7, the V gene TRBV13; D may correspond to TRBD1 or TRBD2 (8 bases each). The CDR3 totals 18 residues. Germline lookup yields CDR1 PRHDT and CDR2 FYEKMQ (reference sequence). The V and J ends lost 2 bases and 0 bases respectively, with 20 bases between them. The CDR3 here is CASSLYIRGGQDSYEQYF. CDR3 sequence (DNA): TGTGCCAGCAGCTTATATATACGGGGGGGACAGGACTCCTACGAGCAGTACTTC. Drawing the rest from reference TRBV13 and TRBJ2-7, the complete variable domain is AAGVIQSPRHLIKEKRETATLKCYPIPRHDTVYWYQQGPGQDPQFLISFYEKMQSDKGSIPDRFSAQQFSDYHSELNMSSLELGDSALYFCASSLYIRGGQDSYEQYFGPGTRLTVT.

A few counts support this clonotype. The V and J genes are TRBV5-1 and TRBJ2-7; weak D call: TRBD1 (6 bases). V dropped 1 base and J dropped 0 bases, with 8 bases sitting between them. Germline assignment: CDR1 SGHRS and CDR2 YFSETQ. The CDR3 sequence is 14 residues long. CDR3 region: CASSLKDSSYEQYF. CDR3 coding DNA: TGCGCCAGCAGCTTGAAGGACAGCTCCTACGAGCAGTACTTC. The complete variable domain, with remaining parts taken from reference TRBV5-1 and TRBJ2-7, reads KAGVTQTPRYLIKTRGQQVTLSCSPISGHRSVSWYQQTPGQGLQFLFEYFSETQRNKGNFPGRFSGRQFSNSRSEMNVSTLELGDSALYLCASSLKDSSYEQYFGPGTRLTVT.

This chain joins TRBV9 and TRBJ2-2; no clear D gene. The V gene's germline CDR1 is SGDLS and CDR2 YYNGEE. CDR3 length: 14 residues. V lost 0 bases, J lost 5 bases, and 8 bases lay in between. The CDR3 DNA reads TGTGCCAGCAGCGTAGCTACGTGGACCGGGGAGCTGTTTTTT. Encoded protein: CASSVATWTGELFF.

This clonotype was observed many times. This chain connects TRBV6-5 to TRBJ2-7, with 11 bases identical to TRBD2. The CDR3 runs 14 residues. Germline V gene lookup returns CDR1 MNHEY and CDR2 SVGAGI. The ends lost 5 bases at V and 9 bases at J; junction bases unmatched: 9. The CDR3: CASSDETSGIRQYF. CDR3 sequence (DNA): TGTGCCAGCAGTGACGAGACTAGCGGGATTCGGCAGTACTTC.

In its sample, this clonotype was seen a few times. J is TRBJ2-5 and V is TRBV9; 11 nucleotides agree with TRBD2. Germline V lookup: CDR1 SGDLS, CDR2 YYNGEE. The CDR3 length is 16 residues. With V trimmed by 3 bases and J by 0 bases, 4 bases remained unmatched. For the CDR3, the DNA is TGTGCCAGCAGCGCTAGCGGGGGGACGTACCAAGAGACCCAGTACTTC. Amino acid sequence: CASSASGGTYQETQYF. Full variable domain (missing parts from reference TRBV9 and TRBJ2-5): DSGVTQTPKHLITATGQRVTLRCSPRSGDLSVYWYQQSLDQGLQFLIQYYNGEERAKGNILERFSAQQFPDLHSELNLSSLELGDSALYFCASSASGGTYQETQYFGPGTRLLVL.

This rearrangement joins TRBV11-2 to TRBJ1-1, with unresolved D. The CDR3 sequence is 15 residues long. V lost 0 bases, J lost 0 bases, and 8 bases lay in between. Germline assignment: CDR1 SGHAT and CDR2 FQNNGV. The CDR3: CASSLDFGVNTEAFF. CDR3 DNA sequence: TGTGCCAGCAGCTTAGATTTTGGGGTGAACACTGAAGCTTTCTTT.

The chain is built from TRBV20-1 and TRBJ1-5; D unresolved. This CDR3 is 12 amino acids long. The germline V gene encodes CDR1 DFQATT and CDR2 SNEGSKA (reference sequence). Trimming took off 2 bases at V and 4 bases at J, with 6 bases between the two ends. Here the CDR3 reads CSARLANQPQHF. DNA of the CDR3: TGCAGTGCTAGATTGGCAAATCAGCCCCAGCATTTT.

J is TRBJ1-2 and V is TRBV7-8; D is uncertain. Germline V gene lookup returns CDR1 SGHVS and CDR2 FQNEAQ. This CDR3 comprises 16 residues. V shed 4 bases and J shed 0 bases, with 15 bases lying between them. The DNA of the CDR3 is TGTGCCAGCAGCTCCTTGCTATGGAGCGCTAACTATGGCTACACCTTC. It is translated as CASSSLLWSANYGYTF.

The chain combines TRBV20-1 with TRBJ2-7; 8 bases fit TRBD2. The length of the CDR3 is 16 residues. Germline V CDR1 and CDR2: DFQATT, SNEGSKA (reference sequence). The ends lost 0 bases at V and 3 bases at J; junction bases unmatched: 10. CDR3 nucleotides: TGCAGTGCTAGAGATCTTTTCGCGGGGGGTGGCTACGAGCAGTACTTC. Protein: CSARDLFAGGGYEQYF.

The rearrangement uses TRBV20-1 and TRBJ2-5, with 8 bases that match TRBD2. Trimming took 5 bases from V and 1 from J; bases not matched to a gene: 12. The CDR3 is 16 residues long. In germline, CDR1 is DFQATT, CDR2 SNEGSKA (reference sequence). CDR3 residues: CSAGFGAGGAQETQYF. The CDR3 DNA reads as TGCAGTGCTGGGTTCGGGGCGGGGGGCGCCCAAGAGACCCAGTACTTC.

This clonotype occurred a few times. The J gene is TRBJ2-7, the V gene TRBV9; D is undetermined. CDR1 is SGDLS and CDR2 is YYNGEE in the germline V gene. The CDR3 has 14 amino acids. The germline V and J ends were trimmed by 0 bases and 2 bases, with 9 bases remaining between them. The CDR3 sequence: CASSVDPRTYEQYF. In DNA form, the CDR3 reads TGTGCCAGCAGCGTAGACCCCAGAACCTACGAGCAGTACTTC. Together with reference TRBV9 and TRBJ2-7, the CDR3 gives the full variable domain: DSGVTQTPKHLITATGQRVTLRCSPRSGDLSVYWYQQSLDQGLQFLIQYYNGEERAKGNILERFSAQQFPDLHSELNLSSLELGDSALYFCASSVDPRTYEQYFGPGTRLTVT.

The rearrangement links TRBV6-1 to TRBJ1-1; 7 bases are shared with TRBD1. Germline V gives CDR1 MNHNS, CDR2 SASEGT. The CDR3 is 14 amino acids. J was trimmed by 2 bases and V by 6 bases; bases with no gene match: 6. CDR3 residues: CASRIQGVNTEAFF. CDR3 coding DNA: TGTGCCAGCAGAATTCAGGGGGTAAACACTGAAGCTTTCTTT.

There are many counts of this clonotype. As DNA, the CDR3 is TGCAGCGTTGGGATGGGCATCTACGAGCAGTACTTC. Translated, it gives CSVGMGIYEQYF. The rearrangement uses TRBV29-1 and TRBJ2-7; no definite D call. The CDR3 loop spans 12 amino acids. Trimming pared 4 bases from V and 3 bases from J, leaving 10 bases between. Germline CDR1 and CDR2: SQVTM and ANQGSEA.

This clonotype was detected only a few times. The V gene is TRBV20-1, the J gene TRBJ2-3, with 10 bases identical to TRBD2. Germline trimming cut 5 bases from V and 1 base from J; bases unmatched to any gene: 3. The germline CDR1 and CDR2 sequences are DFQATT and SNEGSKA (reference sequence). This CDR3 has 14 amino acids. CDR3 nucleotides: TGCAGTGCTTCGAGCGGGGGGGGCACAGATACGCAGTATTTT. Protein sequence: CSASSGGGTDTQYF.

V usage is TRBV20-1 and J usage is TRBJ2-5; TRBD2 is a possible D gene (5 bases). Trimming stripped 0 bases from V and 6 bases from J, with 11 bases between. The CDR3 runs to 13 residues. Looked up from germline, CDR1 is DFQATT and CDR2 is SNEGSKA (reference sequence). DNA of the CDR3: TGCAGTGCTAGAGATCCGGGGATACAGACCCAGTACTTC. It codes for CSARDPGIQTQYF.

This rearrangement joins TRBV7-2 to TRBJ2-5; 8 bases fit TRBD1. In germline, CDR1 is SGHTA, CDR2 FQGNSA. V trimming: 5 bases; J trimming: 5 bases; junction bases outside the gene matches: 4. This CDR3 has 13 residues. CDR3 nucleotide sequence: TGTGCCAGCAGCCCGTACAGGGGGGAGACCCAGTACTTC. It codes for CASSPYRGETQYF.

This clonotype was detected only a few times. The genes are TRBV3-1 and TRBJ2-5; perhaps TRBD2 as D (5 bases). Germline CDR1 is LGHDT and CDR2 is YNNKEL (reference sequence). The V end was cut by 3 bases, the J end by 9 bases, with 8 bases between. The CDR3 is 11 amino acids. The CDR3 here is CASSHSEAQYF. For the CDR3, the DNA is TGTGCCAGCAGCCATTCGGAGGCCCAGTACTTC.